These 6 T cell receptor beta chains came from one sample sequenced in a study of human T cells and chemical hapten exposure. TCRdb reprocessed the RACE reads via MiXCR and lists one record per CDR3 protein. The top ten clones hold 0.8% to 1% of a sample with about 120,000 distinct CDR3 sequences, roughly an eighth of them seen once. Time point defined: patch test 1, 2 weeks after DPC sensitization. As to treatment: therapeutic diphenylcyclopropenone sensitization with weekly scalp DPC. Sequenced material: whole blood, taken in connection with sensitization to the hapten diphenylcyclopropenone (DPC). The receptor set was obtained from a young man with alopecia areata. Some clones in this sample may be carry-over from other donors' samples.

The chain combines TRBV6-2 or TRBV6-3 with TRBJ2-2; D possibly corresponds to TRBD2 (6 bases). Germline assignment: CDR1 MNHEY and CDR2 SVGEGT. Trimming cost V 2 bases and J 4 bases, with 17 bases left between them. This CDR3 has 17 amino acids. CDR3 in amino acids: CASSYPSVGRSTGELFF. CDR3 DNA sequence: TGTGCCAGCAGTTACCCCTCCGTAGGGAGGAGCACCGGGGAGCTGTTTTTT.

This chain links TRBV2 with TRBJ2-7; possibly TRBD1 for D (6 bases). CDR1 is SNHLY and CDR2 is FYNNEI in the germline V gene. CDR3 length: 12 residues. V lost 7 bases and J 9 bases, leaving 16 bases between the germline ends. CDR3 sequence reads: CASNPPGAAQYV. The CDR3 nucleotides read TGTGCCAGCAATCCTCCAGGGGCCGCGCAGTACGTC.

In this sample, this clonotype turned up many times. The genes are TRBV11-3 and TRBJ1-1; no definite D call. CDR3 size: 14 residues. V was shortened by 1 base and J by 1 base, with 7 bases between the two germline ends. CDR1 SGHNT and CDR2 YENEEA come from the germline V gene. This chain's CDR3 is CASSLGFRNTEAFF. CDR3 nucleotide sequence: TGTGCCAGCAGCTTAGGGTTCAGGAACACTGAAGCTTTCTTT.

The CDR3 is CASSVILSYEQYF. DNA for the CDR3: TGTGCCAGCAGTGTCATACTATCCTACGAGCAGTACTTC. The rearrangement uses TRBV25-1 and TRBJ2-7; D is unclear. Germline assignment: CDR1 MGHDK and CDR2 SYGVNS. V was cut by 4 bases and J by 1 base, with 8 bases left in between. The CDR3 totals 13 residues.

This clonotype has at least ten counts. The genes are TRBV20-1 and TRBJ2-5, with 10 positions matching TRBD1. This CDR3 contains 12 residues. V was pared by 6 bases and J by 3 bases, with 1 base of the junction left unmatched. In germline, CDR1 is DFQATT, CDR2 SNEGSKA (reference sequence). CDR3 residues: CSAGTGEETQYF. CDR3 DNA sequence: TGCAGTGCAGGGACAGGGGAAGAGACCCAGTACTTC.

J is TRBJ2-2 and V is TRBV7-3; 13 bases match TRBD2. Germline V gene lookup returns CDR1 SGHTA and CDR2 FQGTGA. V gave up 5 bases and J gave up 3 bases; unmatched junction bases: 12. The CDR3 is made up of 19 amino acids. CDR3 region: CASSPQGLAGFLHTGELFF. In DNA, the CDR3 is TGTGCCAGCAGCCCGCAGGGACTAGCGGGGTTTTTGCACACCGGGGAGCTGTTTTTT.